This TCR beta chain was identified in a study of blood T cell repertoires in COVID-19. Across the study: PBMCs, B-cell-depleted T cells, or T cells provided the cDNA or gDNA that made up the material.

Germline assignment: CDR1 LGHNA and CDR2 YSLEER. The V gene lost 0 bases and the J gene lost 8 bases, with 18 bases spanning the gap. The CDR3 is 16 amino acids. Sequenced by immunoSEQ multiplex PCR; TCRdb stores in-frame clones only, minus some. The profile shows around 240,000 clones, about 80% of them singletons. The sequenced material came from peripheral blood. The sequence was collected from an elderly woman with acute or convalescent COVID-19. The V call is TRBV4-3, the J call TRBJ2-3, with D tentatively TRBD2 (7 bases). CDR3 region: CASSQDTTGGRVTQYF. The CDR3 DNA sequence: TGCGCCAGCAGCCAAGATACAACGGGGGGCAGAGTTACGCAGTATTTT.